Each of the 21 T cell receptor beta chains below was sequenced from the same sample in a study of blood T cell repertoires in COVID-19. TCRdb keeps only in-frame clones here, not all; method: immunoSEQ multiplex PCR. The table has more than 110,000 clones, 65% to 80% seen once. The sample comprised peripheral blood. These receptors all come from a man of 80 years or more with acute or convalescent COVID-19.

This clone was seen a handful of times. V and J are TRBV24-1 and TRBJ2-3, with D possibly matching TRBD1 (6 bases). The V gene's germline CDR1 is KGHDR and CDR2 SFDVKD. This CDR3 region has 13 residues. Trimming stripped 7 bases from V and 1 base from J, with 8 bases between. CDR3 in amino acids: CATRRQGTDTQYF. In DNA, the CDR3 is TGTGCCACCAGACGACAGGGCACAGATACGCAGTATTTT.

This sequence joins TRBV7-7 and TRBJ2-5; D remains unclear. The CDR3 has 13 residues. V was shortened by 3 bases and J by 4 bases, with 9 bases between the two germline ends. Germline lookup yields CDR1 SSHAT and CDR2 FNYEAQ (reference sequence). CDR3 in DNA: TGTGCCAGCAGCTTCCTACCCGGAGAGACCCAGTACTTC. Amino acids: CASSFLPGETQYF. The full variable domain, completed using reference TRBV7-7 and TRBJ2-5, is GAGVSQSPRYKVTKRGQDVTLRCDPISSHATLYWYQQALGQGPEFLTYFNYEAQPDKSGLPSDRFSAERPEGSISTLTIQRTEQRDSAMYRCASSFLPGETQYFGPGTRLLVL.

The CDR3 sequence: CSVYTGGTEAFF. CDR3 nucleotides: TGCAGCGTGTATACAGGGGGCACTGAAGCTTTCTTT. V and J are TRBV29-1 and TRBJ1-1; 8 bases line up with TRBD1. The CDR3 runs 12 residues. Germline-derived CDR1 and CDR2 are SQVTM and ANQGSEA. V shed 6 bases, J shed 4 bases, and the junction held 4 bases outside the gene matches.

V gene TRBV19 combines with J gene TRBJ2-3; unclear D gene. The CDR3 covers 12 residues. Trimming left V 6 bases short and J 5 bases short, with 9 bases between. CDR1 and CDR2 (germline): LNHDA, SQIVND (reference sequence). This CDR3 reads CASSSTGDTQYF. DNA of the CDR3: TGTGCCAGTAGCTCTACGGGAGATACGCAGTATTTT.

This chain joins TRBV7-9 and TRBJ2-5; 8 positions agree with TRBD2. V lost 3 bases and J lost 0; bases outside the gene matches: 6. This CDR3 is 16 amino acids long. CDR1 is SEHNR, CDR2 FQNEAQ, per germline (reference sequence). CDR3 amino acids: CASSFIGTSNQETQYF. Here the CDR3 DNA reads TGTGCCAGCAGCTTTATCGGGACTAGTAACCAAGAGACCCAGTACTTC.

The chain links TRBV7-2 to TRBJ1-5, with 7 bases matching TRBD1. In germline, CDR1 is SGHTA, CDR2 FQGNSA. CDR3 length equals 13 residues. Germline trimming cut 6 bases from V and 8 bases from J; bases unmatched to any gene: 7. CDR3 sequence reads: CASSFRQGEPQHF. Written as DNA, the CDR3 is TGTGCCAGCAGTTTCCGACAGGGCGAGCCCCAGCATTTT. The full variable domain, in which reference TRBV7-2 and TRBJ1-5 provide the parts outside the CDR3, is GAGVSQSPSNKVTEKGKDVELRCDPISGHTALYWYRQSLGQGLEFLIYFQGNSAPDKSGLPSDRFSAERTGGSVSTLTIQRTQQEDSAVYLCASSFRQGEPQHFGDGTRLSIL.

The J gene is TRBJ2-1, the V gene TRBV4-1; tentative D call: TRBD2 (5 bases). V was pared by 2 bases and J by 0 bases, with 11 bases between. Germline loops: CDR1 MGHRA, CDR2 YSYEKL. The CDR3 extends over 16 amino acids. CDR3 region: CASSQKSGSSYNEQFF. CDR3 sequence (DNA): TGCGCCAGCAGCCAAAAAAGCGGAAGCTCCTACAATGAGCAGTTCTTC.

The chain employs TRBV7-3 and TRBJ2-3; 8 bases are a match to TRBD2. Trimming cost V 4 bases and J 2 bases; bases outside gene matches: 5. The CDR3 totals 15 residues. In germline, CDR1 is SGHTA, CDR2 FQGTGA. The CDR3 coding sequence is TGTGCCAGCAGCTCGAACGGGGGGGCCACAGATACGCAGTATTTT. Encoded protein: CASSSNGGATDTQYF.

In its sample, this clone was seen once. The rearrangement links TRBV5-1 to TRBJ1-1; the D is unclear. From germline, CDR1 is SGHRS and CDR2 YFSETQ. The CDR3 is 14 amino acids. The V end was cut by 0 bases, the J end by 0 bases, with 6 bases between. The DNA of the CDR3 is TGCGCCAGCAGCTTGGACAGACTGAACACTGAAGCTTTCTTT. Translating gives CASSLDRLNTEAFF. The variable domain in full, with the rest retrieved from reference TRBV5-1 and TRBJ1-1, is KAGVTQTPRYLIKTRGQQVTLSCSPISGHRSVSWYQQTPGQGLQFLFEYFSETQRNKGNFPGRFSGRQFSNSRSEMNVSTLELGDSALYLCASSLDRLNTEAFFGQGTRLTVV.

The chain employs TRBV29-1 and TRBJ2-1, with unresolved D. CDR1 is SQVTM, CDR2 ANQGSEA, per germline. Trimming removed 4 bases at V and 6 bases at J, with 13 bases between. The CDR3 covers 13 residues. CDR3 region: CSVGEEIANEQFF. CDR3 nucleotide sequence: TGCAGCGTTGGAGAGGAGATCGCCAATGAGCAGTTCTTC.

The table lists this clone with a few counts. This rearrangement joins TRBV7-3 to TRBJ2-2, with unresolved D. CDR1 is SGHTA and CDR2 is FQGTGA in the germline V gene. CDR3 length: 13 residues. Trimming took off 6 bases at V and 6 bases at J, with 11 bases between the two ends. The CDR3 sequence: CASSLQVSGELFF. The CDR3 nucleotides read TGTGCCAGCAGTTTGCAGGTCTCCGGGGAGCTGTTTTTT. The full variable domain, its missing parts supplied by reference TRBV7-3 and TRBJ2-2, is GAGVSQTPSNKVTEKGKYVELRCDPISGHTALYWYRQSLGQGPEFLIYFQGTGAADDSGLPNDRFFAVRPEGSVSTLKIQRTERGDSAVYLCASSLQVSGELFFGEGSRLTVL.

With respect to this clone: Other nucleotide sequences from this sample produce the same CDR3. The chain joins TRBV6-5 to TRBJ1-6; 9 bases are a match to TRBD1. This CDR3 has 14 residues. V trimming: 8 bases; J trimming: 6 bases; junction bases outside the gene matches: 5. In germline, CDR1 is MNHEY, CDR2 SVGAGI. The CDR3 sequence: CASGRGQGNSPLHF. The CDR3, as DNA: TGTGCCAGCGGGAGGGGACAGGGTAATTCACCCCTCCACTTT.

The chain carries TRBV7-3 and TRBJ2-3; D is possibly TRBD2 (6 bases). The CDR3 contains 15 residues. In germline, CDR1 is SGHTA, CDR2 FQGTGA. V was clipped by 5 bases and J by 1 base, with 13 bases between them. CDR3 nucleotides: TGTGCCAGCAGCGCCGCGGGGCCTGGCACAGATACGCAGTATTTT. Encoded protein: CASSAAGPGTDTQYF.

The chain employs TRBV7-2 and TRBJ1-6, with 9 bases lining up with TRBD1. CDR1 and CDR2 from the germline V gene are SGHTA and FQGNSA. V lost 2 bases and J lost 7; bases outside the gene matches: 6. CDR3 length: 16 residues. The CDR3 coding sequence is TGTGCCAGCAGCTTATTTGGTGGGACAGGGAATTCACCCCTCCACTTT. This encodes CASSLFGGTGNSPLHF.

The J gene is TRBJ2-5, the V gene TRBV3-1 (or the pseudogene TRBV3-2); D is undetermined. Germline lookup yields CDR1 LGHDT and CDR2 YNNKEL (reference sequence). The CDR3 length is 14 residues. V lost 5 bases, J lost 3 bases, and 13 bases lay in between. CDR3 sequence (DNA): TGTGCCAGCAGCTCCGGGTTGGTCGAAGAGACCCAGTACTTC. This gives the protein CASSSGLVEETQYF.

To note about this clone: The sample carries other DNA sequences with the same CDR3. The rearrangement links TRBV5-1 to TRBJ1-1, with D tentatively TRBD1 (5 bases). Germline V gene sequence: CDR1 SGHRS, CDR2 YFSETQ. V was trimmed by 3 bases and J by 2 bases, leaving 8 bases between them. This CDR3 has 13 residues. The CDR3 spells CASSSQGNTEAFF. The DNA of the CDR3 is TGCGCCAGCAGCTCCCAGGGTAACACTGAAGCTTTCTTT.

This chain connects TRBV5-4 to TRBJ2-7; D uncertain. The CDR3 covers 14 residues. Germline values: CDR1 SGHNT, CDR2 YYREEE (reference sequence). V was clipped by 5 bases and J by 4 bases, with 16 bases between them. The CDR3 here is CASRSAANEYEQYF. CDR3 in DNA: TGTGCCAGCAGGTCGGCGGCAAACGAGTACGAGCAGTACTTC.

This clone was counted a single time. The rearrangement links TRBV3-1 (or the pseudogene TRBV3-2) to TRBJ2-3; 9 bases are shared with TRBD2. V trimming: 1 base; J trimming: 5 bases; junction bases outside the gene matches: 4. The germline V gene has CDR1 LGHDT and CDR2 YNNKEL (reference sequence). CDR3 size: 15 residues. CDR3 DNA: TGTGCCAGCAGCCAAGGACTAGCGGTTTTAGATACGCAGTATTTT. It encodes CASSQGLAVLDTQYF.

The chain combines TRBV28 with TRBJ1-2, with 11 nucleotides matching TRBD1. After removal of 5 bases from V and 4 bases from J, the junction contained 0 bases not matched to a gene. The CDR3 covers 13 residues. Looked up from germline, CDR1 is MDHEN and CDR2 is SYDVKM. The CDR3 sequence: CASSGQGAYGYTF. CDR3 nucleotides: TGTGCCAGCAGTGGACAGGGGGCCTATGGCTACACCTTC.

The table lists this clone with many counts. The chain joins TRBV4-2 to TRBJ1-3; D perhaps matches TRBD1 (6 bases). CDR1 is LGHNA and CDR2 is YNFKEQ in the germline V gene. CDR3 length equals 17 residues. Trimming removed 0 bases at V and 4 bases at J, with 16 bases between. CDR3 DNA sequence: TGTGCCAGCAGCCAAGAGGCGGGGGCGGCAGACGGAAACACCATATATTTT. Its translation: CASSQEAGAADGNTIYF.

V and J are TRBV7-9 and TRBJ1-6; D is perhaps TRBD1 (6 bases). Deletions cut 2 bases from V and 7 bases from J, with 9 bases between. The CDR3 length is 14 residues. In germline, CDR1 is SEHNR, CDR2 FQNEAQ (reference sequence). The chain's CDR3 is CASSLPTGNSPLHF. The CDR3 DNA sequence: TGTGCCAGCAGCTTACCGACAGGAAATTCACCCCTCCACTTT.